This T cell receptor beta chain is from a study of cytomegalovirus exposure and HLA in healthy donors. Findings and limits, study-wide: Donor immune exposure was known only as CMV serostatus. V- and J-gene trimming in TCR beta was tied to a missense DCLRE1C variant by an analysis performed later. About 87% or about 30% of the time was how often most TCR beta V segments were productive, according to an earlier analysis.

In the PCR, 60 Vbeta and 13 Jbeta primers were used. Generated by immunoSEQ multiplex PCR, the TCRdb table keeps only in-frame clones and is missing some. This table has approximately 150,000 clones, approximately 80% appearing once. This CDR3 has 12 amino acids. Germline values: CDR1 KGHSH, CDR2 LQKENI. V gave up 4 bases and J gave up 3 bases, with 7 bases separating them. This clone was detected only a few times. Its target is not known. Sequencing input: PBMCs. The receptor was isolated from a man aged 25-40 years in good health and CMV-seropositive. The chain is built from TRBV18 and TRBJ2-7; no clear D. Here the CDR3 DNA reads TGTGCCAGCTCACTCCCTAGCTACGAGCAGTACTTC. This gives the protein CASSLPSYEQYF.